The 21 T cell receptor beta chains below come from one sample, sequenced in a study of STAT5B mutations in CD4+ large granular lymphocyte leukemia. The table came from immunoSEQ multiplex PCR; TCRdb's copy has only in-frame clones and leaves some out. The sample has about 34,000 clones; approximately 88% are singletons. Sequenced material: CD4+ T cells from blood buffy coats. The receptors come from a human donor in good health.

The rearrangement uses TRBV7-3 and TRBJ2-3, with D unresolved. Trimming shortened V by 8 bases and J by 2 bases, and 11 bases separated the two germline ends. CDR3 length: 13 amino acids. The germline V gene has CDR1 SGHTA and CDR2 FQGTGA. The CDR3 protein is CASAVVPTDTQYF. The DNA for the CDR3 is TGTGCCAGCGCAGTCGTGCCCACAGATACGCAGTATTTT.

CDR3 in DNA: TGCGCCAGCAGTGATCGACAACCGAACACTGAAGCTTTCTTT. The encoded protein is CASSDRQPNTEAFF. The V gene is TRBV10-1, the J gene TRBJ1-1; no clear D. V was trimmed by 3 bases and J by 1 base, leaving 9 bases between them. This CDR3 has 14 residues. Germline V CDR1 and CDR2: WNHNN, SYGVQD (reference sequence).

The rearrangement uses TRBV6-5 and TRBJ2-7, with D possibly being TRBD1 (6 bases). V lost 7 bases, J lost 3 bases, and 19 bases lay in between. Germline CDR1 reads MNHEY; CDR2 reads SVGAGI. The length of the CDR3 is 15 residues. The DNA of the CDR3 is TGTGCCAGCACCGGGCCGTGGCAGGGGCGCTACGAGCAGTACTTC. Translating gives CASTGPWQGRYEQYF.

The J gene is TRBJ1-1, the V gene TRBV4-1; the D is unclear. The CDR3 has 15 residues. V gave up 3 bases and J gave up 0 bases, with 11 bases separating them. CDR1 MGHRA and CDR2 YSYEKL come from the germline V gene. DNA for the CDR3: TGCGCCAGCAGCCAGGGCGGAATCATGAACACTGAAGCTTTCTTT. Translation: CASSQGGIMNTEAFF.

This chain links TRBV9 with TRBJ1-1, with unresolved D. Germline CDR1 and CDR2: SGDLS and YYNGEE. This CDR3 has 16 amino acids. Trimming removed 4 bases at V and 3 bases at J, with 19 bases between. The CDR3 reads CASSNGNPNWDTEAFF. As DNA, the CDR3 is TGTGCCAGCAGCAACGGGAACCCCAATTGGGACACTGAAGCTTTCTTT.

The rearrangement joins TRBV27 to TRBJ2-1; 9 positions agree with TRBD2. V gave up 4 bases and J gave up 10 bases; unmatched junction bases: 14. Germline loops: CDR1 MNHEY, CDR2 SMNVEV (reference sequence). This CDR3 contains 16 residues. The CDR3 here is CASSSISGGSAWEQFF. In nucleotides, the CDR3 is TGTGCCAGCAGTTCCATCAGCGGGGGGTCGGCGTGGGAGCAGTTCTTC.

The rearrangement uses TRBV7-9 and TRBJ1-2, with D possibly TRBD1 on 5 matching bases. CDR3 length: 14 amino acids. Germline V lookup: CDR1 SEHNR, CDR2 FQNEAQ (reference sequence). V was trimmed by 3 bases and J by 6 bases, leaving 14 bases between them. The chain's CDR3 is CASSFPQGVDGYTF. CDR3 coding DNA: TGTGCCAGCAGCTTTCCCCAGGGAGTTGATGGCTACACCTTC.

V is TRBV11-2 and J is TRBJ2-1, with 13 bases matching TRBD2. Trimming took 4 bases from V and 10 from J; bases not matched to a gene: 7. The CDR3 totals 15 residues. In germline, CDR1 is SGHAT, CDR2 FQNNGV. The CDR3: CASSSTSGGALEQFF. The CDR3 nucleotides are TGTGCCAGCAGCTCCACTAGCGGGGGGGCCTTGGAGCAGTTCTTC.

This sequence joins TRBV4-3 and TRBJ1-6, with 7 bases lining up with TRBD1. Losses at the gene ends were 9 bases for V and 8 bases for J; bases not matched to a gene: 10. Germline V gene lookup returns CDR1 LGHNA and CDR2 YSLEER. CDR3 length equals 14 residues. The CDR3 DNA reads TGCGCCAGAGTTTCCCAAGGGGGCTATTCACCCCTCCACTTT. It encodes CARVSQGGYSPLHF.

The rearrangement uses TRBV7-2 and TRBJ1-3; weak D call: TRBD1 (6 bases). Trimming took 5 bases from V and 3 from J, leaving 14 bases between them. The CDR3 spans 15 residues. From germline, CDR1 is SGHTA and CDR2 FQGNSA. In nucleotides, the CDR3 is TGTGCCAGCAGCACCAGACAGGAAAATGGAAACACCATATATTTT. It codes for CASSTRQENGNTIYF.

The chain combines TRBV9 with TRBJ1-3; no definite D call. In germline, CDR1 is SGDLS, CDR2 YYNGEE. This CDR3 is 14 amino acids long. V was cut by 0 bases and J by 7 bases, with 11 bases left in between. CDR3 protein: CASSVEIPFNTIYF. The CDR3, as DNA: TGTGCCAGCAGCGTAGAGATCCCTTTTAACACCATATATTTT.

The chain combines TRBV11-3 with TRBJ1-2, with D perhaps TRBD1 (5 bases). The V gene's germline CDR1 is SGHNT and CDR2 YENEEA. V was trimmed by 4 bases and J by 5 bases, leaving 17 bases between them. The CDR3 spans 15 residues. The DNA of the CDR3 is TGTGCCAGCAGCTCCCAGACAACAGGCTTATATGGCTACACCTTC. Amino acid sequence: CASSSQTTGLYGYTF.

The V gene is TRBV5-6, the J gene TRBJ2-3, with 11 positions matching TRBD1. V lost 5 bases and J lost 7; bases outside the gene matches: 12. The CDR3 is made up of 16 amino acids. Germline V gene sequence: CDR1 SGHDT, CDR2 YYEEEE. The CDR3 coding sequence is TGTGCCAGCAGTCAAACCGGGACAGGGGGGCGGTATACGCAGTATTTT. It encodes CASSQTGTGGRYTQYF.

CDR3 in amino acids: CASSLLASGQETQYF. CDR3 sequence (DNA): TGTGCCAGCAGCTTACTGGCTAGCGGACAAGAGACCCAGTACTTC. The chain has TRBV7-6 and TRBJ2-5; 7 bases are a match to TRBD2. Germline CDR1 reads SGHVS; CDR2 reads FNYEAQ. This CDR3 has 15 residues. Unmatched junction bases numbered 5, after V lost 2 bases and J lost 2 bases. The whole variable domain, remainder taken from reference TRBV7-6 and TRBJ2-5, is GAGVSQSPRYKVTKRGQDVALRCDPISGHVSLYWYRQALGQGPEFLTYFNYEAQQDKSGLPNDRFSAERPEGSISTLTIQRTEQRDSAMYRCASSLLASGQETQYFGPGTRLLVL.

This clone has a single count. The CDR3 reads CASGGLAGGQSYNEQFF. In DNA form, the CDR3 reads TGTGCCAGCGGGGGACTAGCGGGGGGGCAGTCCTACAATGAGCAGTTCTTC. The rearrangement links TRBV27 to TRBJ2-1; 16 bases fit TRBD2. The length of the CDR3 is 17 residues. CDR1 is MNHEY, CDR2 SMNVEV, per germline (reference sequence). V trimming: 8 bases; J trimming: 1 base; junction bases outside the gene matches: 5.

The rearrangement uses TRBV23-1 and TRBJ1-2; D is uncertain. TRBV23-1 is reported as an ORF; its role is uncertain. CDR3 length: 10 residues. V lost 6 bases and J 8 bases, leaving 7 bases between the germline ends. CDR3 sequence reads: CASRHWGYTF. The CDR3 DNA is TGCGCCAGCAGGCATTGGGGCTACACCTTC.

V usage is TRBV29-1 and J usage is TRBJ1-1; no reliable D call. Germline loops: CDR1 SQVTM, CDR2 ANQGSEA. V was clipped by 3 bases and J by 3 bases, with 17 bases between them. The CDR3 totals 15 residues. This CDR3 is CSVDSSGRIHTEAFF. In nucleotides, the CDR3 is TGCAGCGTTGATTCTTCGGGGAGAATTCACACTGAAGCTTTCTTT. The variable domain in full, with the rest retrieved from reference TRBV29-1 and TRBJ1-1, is SAVISQKPSRDICQRGTSLTIQCQVDSQVTMMFWYRQQPGQSLTLIATANQGSEATYESGFVIDKFPISRPNLTFSTLTVSNMSPEDSSIYLCSVDSSGRIHTEAFFGQGTRLTVV.

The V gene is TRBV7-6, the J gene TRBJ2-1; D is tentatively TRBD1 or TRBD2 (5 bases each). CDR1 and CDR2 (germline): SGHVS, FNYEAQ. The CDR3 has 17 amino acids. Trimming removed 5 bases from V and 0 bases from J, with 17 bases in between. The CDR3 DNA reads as TGTGCCAGCAGCCTCTCGGGGCGGTACAGCTCCTACAATGAGCAGTTCTTC. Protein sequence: CASSLSGRYSSYNEQFF. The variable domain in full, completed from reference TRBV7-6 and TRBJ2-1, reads GAGVSQSPRYKVTKRGQDVALRCDPISGHVSLYWYRQALGQGPEFLTYFNYEAQQDKSGLPNDRFSAERPEGSISTLTIQRTEQRDSAMYRCASSLSGRYSSYNEQFFGPGTRLTVL.

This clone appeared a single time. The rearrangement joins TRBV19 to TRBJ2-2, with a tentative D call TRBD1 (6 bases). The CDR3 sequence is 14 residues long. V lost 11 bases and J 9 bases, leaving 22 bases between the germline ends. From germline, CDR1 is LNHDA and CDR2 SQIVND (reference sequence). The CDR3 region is CASKGQLFNRELFF. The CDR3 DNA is TGTGCCTCTAAAGGACAGCTTTTTAACCGGGAGCTGTTTTTT.

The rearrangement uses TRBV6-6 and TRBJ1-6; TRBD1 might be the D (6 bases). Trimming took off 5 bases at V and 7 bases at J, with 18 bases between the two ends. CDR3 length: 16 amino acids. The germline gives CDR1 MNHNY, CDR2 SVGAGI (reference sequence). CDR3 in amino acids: CASSPTVGGANSPLHF. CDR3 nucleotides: TGTGCCAGCAGTCCCACCGTGGGGGGCGCGAATTCACCCCTCCACTTT.

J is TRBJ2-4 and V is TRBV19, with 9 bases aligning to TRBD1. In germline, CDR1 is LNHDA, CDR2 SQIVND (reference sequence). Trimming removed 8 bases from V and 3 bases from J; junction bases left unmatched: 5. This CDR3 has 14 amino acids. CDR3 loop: CASGGQGDKNIQYF. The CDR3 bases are TGTGCCAGTGGGGGACAGGGCGACAAAAACATTCAGTACTTC.